Each of the 12 T cell receptor beta chains below was sequenced from the same sample in a study of cytomegalovirus exposure and HLA in healthy donors. The study ran its PCR with 60 Vbeta and 13 Jbeta primers. Data came from immunoSEQ multiplex PCR; TCRdb stores just in-frame clones and leaves some out. The data contain 150,000 or so clones, 70% to 85% of them seen just once; the ten biggest clones take up 1.4% to 1.5%. Material for sequencing was PBMCs. These receptor sequences come from a man under 40 in good health and CMV-seropositive.

The CDR3 spells CASSYIRASGNTIYF. Here the CDR3 DNA reads TGTGCCAGCAGTTATATCAGGGCCTCTGGAAACACCATATATTTT. The chain employs TRBV28 and TRBJ1-3, with D maybe TRBD1 (5 bases). The CDR3 covers 15 residues. V shed 4 bases and J shed 0 bases, with 10 bases lying between them. The germline V gene has CDR1 MDHEN and CDR2 SYDVKM. Complete variable domain (other parts from reference TRBV28 and TRBJ1-3): DVKVTQSSRYLVKRTGEKVFLECVQDMDHENMFWYRQDPGLGLRLIYFSYDVKMKEKGDIPEGYSVSREKKERFSLILESASTNQTSMYLCASSYIRASGNTIYFGEGSWLTVV.

This sequence joins TRBV7-2 and TRBJ1-2; 7 bases map to TRBD1. Unmatched junction bases numbered 15, after V lost 1 base and J lost 4 bases. The CDR3 runs to 18 residues. The germline V gene encodes CDR1 SGHTA and CDR2 FQGNSA. The CDR3, as DNA: TGTGCCAGCAGCTTAGAAGGACATCCACGGGACAGCCTCTATGGCTACACCTTC. Its protein is CASSLEGHPRDSLYGYTF.

This clone was seen a single time. V usage is TRBV28 and J usage is TRBJ2-5; a weak D match, TRBD2 (6 bases). The CDR3 has 15 residues. With 2 bases removed from V and 4 bases from J, the gap between germline ends came to 14 bases. Germline V lookup: CDR1 MDHEN, CDR2 SYDVKM. The CDR3 loop reads CASSLSGRWGETQYF. The CDR3 bases are TGTGCCAGCAGTTTAAGTGGGAGGTGGGGAGAGACCCAGTACTTC. The full variable domain, its missing parts supplied by reference TRBV28 and TRBJ2-5, is DVKVTQSSRYLVKRTGEKVFLECVQDMDHENMFWYRQDPGLGLRLIYFSYDVKMKEKGDIPEGYSVSREKKERFSLILESASTNQTSMYLCASSLSGRWGETQYFGPGTRLLVL.

The J gene is TRBJ2-3, the V gene TRBV5-8; 9 bases fit TRBD1. The CDR3 is 15 amino acids. V was clipped by 2 bases and J by 4 bases; unmatched bases: 5. CDR1 is SGHTS and CDR2 is YDEGEE in the germline V gene. The CDR3 loop is CASSFGTGNADTQYF. CDR3 DNA: TGTGCCAGCAGCTTTGGGACAGGGAACGCAGATACGCAGTATTTT.

The chain has TRBV14 and TRBJ2-2, with a tentative D call TRBD1 (5 bases). Deletions cut 4 bases from V and 4 bases from J, with 13 bases between. The length of the CDR3 is 15 residues. From germline, CDR1 is SGHDN and CDR2 FVKESK. The CDR3 DNA reads TGTGCCAGCAGCCCCTGGGGCAAGGGCACCGGGGAGCTGTTTTTT. Encoded protein: CASSPWGKGTGELFF.

This clone has just a few counts. The J gene is TRBJ2-7, the V gene TRBV6-1, with D possibly TRBD1 on 5 matching bases. The CDR3 has 13 amino acids. The V end lost 1 base, the J end lost 3 bases, and 7 bases lay between the germline ends. Germline CDR1 MNHNS, CDR2 SASEGT. The CDR3 DNA reads as TGTGCCAGCAGTGAAGGACAGAACTACGAGCAGTACTTC. Translation: CASSEGQNYEQYF.

The J gene is TRBJ2-1, the V gene TRBV14; 8 nucleotides align to TRBD2. The V segment lost 1 base and the J segment 6 bases; nucleotides outside the gene matches: 5. CDR1 is SGHDN and CDR2 is FVKESK in the germline V gene. The CDR3 totals 15 residues. CDR3 sequence reads: CASSQVLAGSNEQFF. The CDR3 region has the DNA TGTGCCAGCAGCCAAGTATTAGCGGGATCCAATGAGCAGTTCTTC.

The chain recombines TRBV25-1 with TRBJ2-7; 10 nucleotides line up with TRBD1. The CDR3 runs to 18 residues. J was trimmed by 2 bases and V by 2 bases; bases with no gene match: 12. From germline, CDR1 is MGHDK and CDR2 SYGVNS. The CDR3 nucleotides read TGTGCCAGCAGTGAAGCGGGACAGGGGCCGAACCCTGCCTACGAGCAGTACTTC. Its protein product is CASSEAGQGPNPAYEQYF.

The chain has TRBV19 and TRBJ2-3, with D maybe TRBD1 (5 bases). The germline V and J ends were trimmed by 8 bases and 3 bases, with 12 bases remaining between them. The V gene's germline CDR1 is LNHDA and CDR2 SQIVND (reference sequence). This CDR3 spans 13 amino acids. The CDR3 loop reads CASGSQGTDTQYF. The CDR3 DNA reads as TGTGCCAGTGGGTCCCAGGGAACAGATACGCAGTATTTT.

CDR3 sequence reads: CASSLVAGGDGELFF. The CDR3 region has the DNA TGCGCCAGCAGCTTGGTGGCGGGGGGCGACGGGGAGCTGTTTTTT. The V call is TRBV5-1, the J call TRBJ2-2, with 8 nucleotides matching TRBD2. This CDR3 is 15 amino acids long. Losses at the gene ends were 0 bases for V and 7 bases for J; bases not matched to a gene: 5. Germline values: CDR1 SGHRS, CDR2 YFSETQ.

The J gene is TRBJ1-5, the V gene TRBV4-1; TRBD1 matches at 11 bases. J was trimmed by 6 bases and V by 0 bases; bases with no gene match: 10. This CDR3 contains 18 residues. The germline V gene encodes CDR1 MGHRA and CDR2 YSYEKL. The CDR3 bases are TGCGCCAGCAGCCAAGAATCCCCCGGACAGGGGGCGCCTCAGCCCCAGCATTTT. It is translated as CASSQESPGQGAPQPQHF.

The genes are TRBV7-3 and TRBJ2-1, with D tentatively TRBD2 (6 bases). The CDR3 consists of 16 residues. Trimming removed 5 bases from V and 8 bases from J, with 22 bases in between. Germline V gene lookup returns CDR1 SGHTA and CDR2 FQGTGA. The CDR3 DNA reads TGTGCCAGCAGCCCCAGAGGTCTAGCGAGAGGGGATGAGCAGTTCTTC. Translation: CASSPRGLARGDEQFF.